These T cell receptor beta chains were read from a single sample in a study of CD8+ T cells in alopecia areata. Clones were sequenced by immunoSEQ multiplex PCR, and TCRdb holds only the in-frame ones, with some missing. The sample includes about 140,000 clones, about 59% of them seen just once. Sequencing was performed on CD8+ T cells sorted from blood, taken at week 4, from a patient treated with tofacitinib. These receptors were taken from a human donor with alopecia areata. CDR3s include the opening cysteine and the closing phenylalanine or tryptophan. Fields, in order: D gene, V gene, J gene, clone size, CDR3 DNA, CDR3 protein. D genes are given only for firm matches. Not every row has a clone size; where given, it reads once, few, many or a size class.

-	TRBV27	TRBJ2-7	few	TGTGCCAGCAGTATACACCCAAGCTACGAGCAGTACTTC	CASSIHPSYEQYF
TRBD1	TRBV6-5	TRBJ2-1	-	TGTGCCAGCAGTCAACAGGGGGCAGGCGAGCAGTTCTTC	CASSQQGAGEQFF
TRBD1	TRBV29-1	TRBJ1-4	-	TGCAGCGTTTACCGGGACAGGGATGAAAAACTGTTTTTT	CSVYRDRDEKLFF
TRBD2	TRBV13	TRBJ2-7	few	TGTGCCAGCAGCTTAGGCGTCGGGGGGGTTTACGAGCAGTACTTC	CASSLGVGGVYEQYF
TRBD2	TRBV29-1	TRBJ2-2	few	TGCAGCGTTGGCGGTTTACTAGCGGGGGAATCCGACACCGGGGAGCTGTTTTTT	CSVGGLLAGESDTGELFF
TRBD2	TRBV19	TRBJ2-2	-	TGTGCCAGTACCCCACCGCTAGCGGGGCCCACCGGGGAGCTGTTTTTT	CASTPPLAGPTGELFF
-	TRBV30	TRBJ2-3	once	TGTGCCTGGAGTCAGAAAGAACTCAGAGATACGCAGTATTTT	CAWSQKELRDTQYF
TRBD1	TRBV10-3	TRBJ1-1	few	TGTGCCATTGCTGACAGGGCGAACACTGAAGCTTTCTTT	CAIADRANTEAFF
-	TRBV6-6	TRBJ2-5	-	TGTGCCAGCAGTTACACGACCCTGGGAGAGACCCAGTACTTC	CASSYTTLGETQYF
-	TRBV13	TRBJ2-7	-	TGTGCCAGCAGCTTTGGACACTCCCCCGCCTACGAGCAGTACTTC	CASSFGHSPAYEQYF
-	TRBV4-1	TRBJ2-5	few	TGCGCCAGCAGCCCTCTTGAGGGGATGGAGACCCAGTACTTC	CASSPLEGMETQYF
TRBD2	TRBV4-1	TRBJ2-1	-	TGCGCCAGCAGCCAACGAGCGGGGGACTTCTACAATGAGCAGTTCTTC	CASSQRAGDFYNEQFF
TRBD1	TRBV11-2	TRBJ2-1	-	TGTGCCAGCAGCTTAGAAAACTACTTGTGGGGACAGGGACGCAATGAGCAGTTCTTC	CASSLENYLWGQGRNEQFF
-	TRBV7-3	TRBJ2-1	-	TGTGCCAGCAGCTTATTTTCGAGAGACCGGGAAGGTAATGAGCAGTTCTTC	CASSLFSRDREGNEQFF
-	TRBV27	TRBJ2-7	-	TGTGCCAGCAGTTTATCAAATGAGCAGTACTTC	CASSLSNEQYF
TRBD1	TRBV19	TRBJ2-2	-	TGTGCCAGTATCCCACAGGGGACCGGGGAGCTGTTTTTT	CASIPQGTGELFF
-	TRBV5-1	TRBJ1-1	-	TGCGCCAGCAGCTTGAGGCAGGGGCCCACTGAAGCTTTCTTT	CASSLRQGPTEAFF
TRBD1	TRBV4-1	TRBJ1-1	few	TGCGCCAGCAGCCAAGCCAGGGGGGCGGTGAACACTGAAGCTTTCTTT	CASSQARGAVNTEAFF
TRBD1	TRBV19	TRBJ2-7	few	TGTGCCAGTAGATTTAGGACAGGGGCCTACGAGCAGTACTTC	CASRFRTGAYEQYF
-	TRBV4-2	TRBJ1-5	-	TGTGCCAGCAGCCAGGGTGATCAGCCCCAGCATTTT	CASSQGDQPQHF
TRBD1	TRBV7-2	TRBJ1-1	-	TGTGCCAGCAGCATGACAGGGTACACTGAAGCTTTCTTT	CASSMTGYTEAFF
-	TRBV29-1	TRBJ2-7	-	TGCAGCGTTGAATTGGGCGAGCAGTACTTC	CSVELGEQYF
TRBD2	TRBV9	TRBJ2-1	-	TGTGCCAGCAGCGTAGGAGGAGCGGGGGGGAATGAGCAGTTCTTC	CASSVGGAGGNEQFF
-	TRBV29-1	TRBJ2-3	-	TGCAGCGGGAAACTGGCCCTATTGGGCACAGATACGCAGTATTTT	CSGKLALLGTDTQYF
-	TRBV29-1	TRBJ2-7	few	TGCAGCGTTGTCCACAGGGACTACGAGCAGTACTTC	CSVVHRDYEQYF
-	TRBV19	TRBJ1-5	-	TGTGCCAGTAGTATCAAGGGTGCCTGGGGAAGCAATCAGCCCCAGCATTTT	CASSIKGAWGSNQPQHF
-	TRBV29-1	TRBJ1-4	few	TGCAGCGTTGAAGGGGATCCAGGCGGGAAACTGTTTTTT	CSVEGDPGGKLFF
-	TRBV29-1	TRBJ1-1	-	TGCAGCGCCTCGACAGATACTGGAGTTTTCTTT	CSASTDTGVFF
TRBD1	TRBV5-1	TRBJ1-1	-	TGCGCCAGCAGCTTCTCCGGGACAGGGAACACTGAAGCTTTCTTT	CASSFSGTGNTEAFF
-	TRBV29-1	TRBJ2-7	few	TGCAGCGTTGTTAAGGGTGGGGACGAGCAGTACTTC	CSVVKGGDEQYF
-	TRBV13	TRBJ2-7	-	TGTGCAGCCACAACCCGGGGCTCCTACGAGCAGTACTTC	CAATTRGSYEQYF
TRBD2	TRBV7-9	TRBJ2-5	-	TGTGCCAGCAGCTGGACTAGCGGGGATGAGACCCAGTACTTC	CASSWTSGDETQYF
TRBD1	TRBV7-3	TRBJ1-2	once	TGTGCCAGCAGCCAGACAGGGTCTGGTGGCTACACCTTC	CASSQTGSGGYTF
TRBD1	TRBV11-2	TRBJ1-1	-	TGTGCCAGCAAAGGGGGCGGAGGGACTGAAGCTTTCTTT	CASKGGGGTEAFF
-	TRBV6-4	TRBJ2-3	-	TGTGCCAGCAGTGAGCTCGACTCTAGCACAGATACGCAGTATTTT	CASSELDSSTDTQYF
TRBD1	TRBV5-1	TRBJ1-1	few	TGCGCCAGCAGCTTGCCCGGGACAGGGCAGAACACTGAAGCTTTCTTT	CASSLPGTGQNTEAFF
TRBD2	TRBV27	TRBJ2-3	few	TGTGCCAGCGGCGGACTAGCGGGGGGGAGCACAGATACGCAGTATTTT	CASGGLAGGSTDTQYF
TRBD2	TRBV6-5	TRBJ2-1	-	TGTGCCAGCAGTTACAGTTCGGGGGGTTGGTTCTTC	CASSYSSGGWFF
TRBD1	TRBV29-1	TRBJ2-7	-	TGCAGCGTTGAGGGACAGGCCAGCTACGAGCAGTACTTC	CSVEGQASYEQYF
-	TRBV6-1	TRBJ1-2	-	TGTGCCAGCAGTGAACTGACAGTTGGCTACACCTTC	CASSELTVGYTF
-	TRBV7-9	TRBJ2-6	-	TGTGCCAGCAGCTTAGCGCAGACTCTCTCTGGGGCCAACGTCCTGACTTTC	CASSLAQTLSGANVLTF
-	TRBV25-1	TRBJ1-2	-	TGTGCCAGCAGTGAATTTGAGACCGCCGGTCGGAGCTACACCTTC	CASSEFETAGRSYTF
-	TRBV13	TRBJ2-5	-	TGTGCCAGCAGCTTCGAGGGGGAGACCCAGTACTTC	CASSFEGETQYF
TRBD2	TRBV25-1	TRBJ2-7	-	TGTGCCAGCAGTGCACTAGCGGCCGCCTACGAGCAGTACTTC	CASSALAAAYEQYF
-	TRBV4-3	TRBJ1-2	-	TGCGCCAGCAGCCATGGGGGCCTTAGCCCTGAGGGCTACACCTTC	CASSHGGLSPEGYTF
-	TRBV5-6	TRBJ1-2	-	TGTGCCAGCAGCTTGAGTAGCGGCTACACCTTC	CASSLSSGYTF
-	TRBV29-1	TRBJ1-2	-	TGCAGCGTTGAATTCCCCCGCCAGGGGAACTATGGCTACACCTTC	CSVEFPRQGNYGYTF
-	TRBV6-5	TRBJ1-6	-	TGTGCCAGCAGTCCCGAGTATAATTCACCCCTCCACTTT	CASSPEYNSPLHF
TRBD2	TRBV4-3	TRBJ2-7	-	TGCGCCAGCAGCCAAGCTAGCGGGGGGGTAGACGAGCAGTACTTC	CASSQASGGVDEQYF
-	TRBV2	TRBJ2-6	-	TGTGCCACACTCCGCCGGGGAACCGGGGCCAACGTCCTGACTTTC	CATLRRGTGANVLTF
-	TRBV2	TRBJ2-3	-	TGTGCCAGCAGTGAAACAGAAGACCTAGATACGCAGTATTTT	CASSETEDLDTQYF
TRBD1	TRBV19	TRBJ1-5	few	TGTGCCAGTAGTATGGGGCAGGGGGGCAATCAGCCCCAGCATTTT	CASSMGQGGNQPQHF
TRBD2	TRBV5-4	TRBJ2-2	-	TGTGCCAGCAGCCCGGGGGGGCCCCCCGGGGAGCTGTTTTTT	CASSPGGPPGELFF
-	TRBV7-9	TRBJ2-6	-	TGTGCCAGCAGCCCAAGCCTAGGGGACTCTGGGGCCAACGTCCTGACTTTC	CASSPSLGDSGANVLTF
TRBD1	TRBV14	TRBJ1-6	few	TGTGCCAGCAGCCACTCAGGGGGCTATAATTCACCCCTCCACTTT	CASSHSGGYNSPLHF
-	TRBV10-2	TRBJ2-5	once	TGCGCCAGCAGGACCGGGACGGTGCCTCAAGAGACCCAGTACTTC	CASRTGTVPQETQYF
-	TRBV29-1	TRBJ2-7	few	TGCAGCGTTGGGGGGGCCGACTCCTACGAGCAGTACTTC	CSVGGADSYEQYF
-	TRBV4-1	TRBJ2-2	-	TGCGCCAGCAGCCACACGGGACAGAACACCGGGGAGCTGTTTTTT	CASSHTGQNTGELFF
TRBD1	TRBV5-5	TRBJ1-2	few	TGTGCCAGCAGCCCTGGGACAGGGAGGGATGGCTACACCTTC	CASSPGTGRDGYTF
TRBD1	TRBV14	TRBJ1-6	-	TGTGCCAGCAGCCCCCGACAGGGTCCACCCCTCCACTTT	CASSPRQGPPLHF